The clone carrying this T cell receptor beta chain appeared a few times. cDNA libraries for TCR alpha and TCR beta, carrying sample barcodes and UMIs, came from 5'RACE with constant-segment primers. TCRdb reprocessed the 5' RACE reads via MiXCR and lists one record per CDR3 protein. This sample has 350,000 to 550,000 distinct CDR3 sequences; more than 15% occur once, and the top ten carry around a fifth. This sample was included in a study of T-cell memory formation after mild COVID-19. The V gene's germline CDR1 is MNHEY and CDR2 SVGEGT. The CDR3 sequence is 13 residues long. The junction had 8 bases not matched to a gene; V was cut back by 7 bases and J by 5 bases.

The rearrangement uses TRBV6-2 or TRBV6-3 and TRBJ2-7; 7 bases line up with TRBD1. This receptor was taken from a man between 18 and 35 years old who had mild COVID-19 (a few samples of this study predate the infection). Cell type and time point are not known. Specimen: PBMCs or a T cell subset sorted from them (not recorded which). CDR3 in amino acids: CASKTGTFHEQYF. CDR3 coding DNA: TGTGCCAGCAAGACAGGGACCTTCCACGAGCAGTACTTC.